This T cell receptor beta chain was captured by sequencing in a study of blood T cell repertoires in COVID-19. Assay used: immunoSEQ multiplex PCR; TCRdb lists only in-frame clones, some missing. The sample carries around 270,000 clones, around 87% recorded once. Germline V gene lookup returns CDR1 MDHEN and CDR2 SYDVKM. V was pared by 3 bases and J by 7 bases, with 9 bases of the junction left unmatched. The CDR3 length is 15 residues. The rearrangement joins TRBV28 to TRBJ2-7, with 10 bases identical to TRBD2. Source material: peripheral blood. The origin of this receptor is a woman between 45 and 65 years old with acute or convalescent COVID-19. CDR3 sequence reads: CASSLVLAGVREQYF. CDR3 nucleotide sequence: TGTGCCAGCAGTTTGGTCCTAGCGGGAGTTAGGGAGCAGTACTTC.